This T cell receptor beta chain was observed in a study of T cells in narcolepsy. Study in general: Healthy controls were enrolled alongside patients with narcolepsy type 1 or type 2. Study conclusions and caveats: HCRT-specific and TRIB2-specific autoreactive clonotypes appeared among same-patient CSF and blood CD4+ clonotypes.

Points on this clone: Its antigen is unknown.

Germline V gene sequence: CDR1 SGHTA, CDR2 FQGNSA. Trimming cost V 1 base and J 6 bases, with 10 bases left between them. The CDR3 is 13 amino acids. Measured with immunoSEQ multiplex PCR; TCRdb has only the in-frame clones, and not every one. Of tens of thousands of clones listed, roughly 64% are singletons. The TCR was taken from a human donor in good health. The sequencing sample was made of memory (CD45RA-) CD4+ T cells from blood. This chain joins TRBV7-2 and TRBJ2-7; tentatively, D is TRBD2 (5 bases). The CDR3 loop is CASSLVAGREQYF. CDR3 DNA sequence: TGTGCCAGCAGCTTAGTGGCGGGCCGCGAGCAGTACTTC.